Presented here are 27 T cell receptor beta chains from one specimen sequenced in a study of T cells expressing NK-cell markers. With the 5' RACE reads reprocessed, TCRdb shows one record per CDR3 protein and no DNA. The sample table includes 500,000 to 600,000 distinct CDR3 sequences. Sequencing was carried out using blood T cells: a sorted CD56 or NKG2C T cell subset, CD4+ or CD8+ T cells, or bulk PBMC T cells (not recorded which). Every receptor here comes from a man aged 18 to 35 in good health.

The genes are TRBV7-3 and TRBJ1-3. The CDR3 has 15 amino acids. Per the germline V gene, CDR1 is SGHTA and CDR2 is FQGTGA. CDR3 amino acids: CASSPDGTSGNTIYF.

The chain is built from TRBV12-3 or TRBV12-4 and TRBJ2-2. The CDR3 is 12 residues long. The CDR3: CASSSSTGELFF.

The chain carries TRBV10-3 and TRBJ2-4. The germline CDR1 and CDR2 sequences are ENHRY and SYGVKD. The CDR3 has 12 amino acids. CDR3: CAISDIENIQYF.

CDR3 residues: CASSFRTSSMEQYF. The chain carries TRBV12-3 or TRBV12-4 and TRBJ2-7; TCRdb returns TRBD2, unconfirmable since there is no DNA. This CDR3 spans 14 amino acids.

CDR3 residues: CSARDGRRQGTQYF. V and J are TRBV20-1 and TRBJ2-5; absent DNA, TCRdb's TRBD2 call cannot be checked. This CDR3 is 14 amino acids long. CDR1 is DFQATT, CDR2 SNEGSKA, per germline (reference sequence).

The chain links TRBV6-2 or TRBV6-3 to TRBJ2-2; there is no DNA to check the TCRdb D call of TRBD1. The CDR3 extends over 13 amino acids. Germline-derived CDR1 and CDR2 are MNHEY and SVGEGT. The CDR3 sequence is CAIIGTDTGELFF.

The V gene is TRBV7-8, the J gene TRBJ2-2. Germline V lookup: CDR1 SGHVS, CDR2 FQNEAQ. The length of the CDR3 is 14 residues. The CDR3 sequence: CASVLAANTGELFF.

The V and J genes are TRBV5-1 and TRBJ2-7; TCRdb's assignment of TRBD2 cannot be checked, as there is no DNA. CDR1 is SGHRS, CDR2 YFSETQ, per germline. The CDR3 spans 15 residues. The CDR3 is CASSLEGTSAYEQYF.

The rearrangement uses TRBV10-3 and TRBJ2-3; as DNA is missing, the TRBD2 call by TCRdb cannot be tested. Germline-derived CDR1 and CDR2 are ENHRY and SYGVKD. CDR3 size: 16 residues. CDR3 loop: CAISGYERGSTDTQYF.

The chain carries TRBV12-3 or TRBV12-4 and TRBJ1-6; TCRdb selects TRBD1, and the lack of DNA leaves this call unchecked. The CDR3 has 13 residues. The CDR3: CASSTWTGSPLHF.

The CDR3 protein is CASSPGLATNEQYF. The chain recombines TRBV7-3 with TRBJ2-7; TCRdb selects TRBD2, and the lack of DNA leaves this call unchecked. Germline V gene sequence: CDR1 SGHTA, CDR2 FQGTGA. This CDR3 comprises 14 residues. Full variable domain (missing parts from reference TRBV7-3 and TRBJ2-7): GAGVSQTPSNKVTEKGKYVELRCDPISGHTALYWYRQSLGQGPEFLIYFQGTGAADDSGLPNDRFFAVRPEGSVSTLKIQRTERGDSAVYLCASSPGLATNEQYFGPGTRLTVT.

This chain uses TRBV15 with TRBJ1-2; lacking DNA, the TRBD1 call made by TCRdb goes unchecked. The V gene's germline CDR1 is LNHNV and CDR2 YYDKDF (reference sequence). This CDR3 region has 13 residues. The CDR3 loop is CATSWGQGSGYTF.

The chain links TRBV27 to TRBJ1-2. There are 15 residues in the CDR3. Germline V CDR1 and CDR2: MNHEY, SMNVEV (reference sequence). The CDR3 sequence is CASSPNAGRYYGYTF.

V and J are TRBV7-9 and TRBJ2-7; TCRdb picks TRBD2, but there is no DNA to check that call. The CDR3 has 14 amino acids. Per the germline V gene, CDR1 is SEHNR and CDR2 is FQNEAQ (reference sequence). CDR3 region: CASSLVSSGSEQYF. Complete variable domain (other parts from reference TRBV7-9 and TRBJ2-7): DTGVSQNPRHKITKRGQNVTFRCDPISEHNRLYWYRQTLGQGPEFLTYFQNEAQLEKSRLLSDRFSAERPKGSFSTLEIQRTEQGDSAMYLCASSLVSSGSEQYFGPGTRLTVT.

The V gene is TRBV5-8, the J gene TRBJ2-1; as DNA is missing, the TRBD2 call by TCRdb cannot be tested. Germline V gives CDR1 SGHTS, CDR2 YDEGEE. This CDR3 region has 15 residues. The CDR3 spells CASSLVGTSALEQFF.

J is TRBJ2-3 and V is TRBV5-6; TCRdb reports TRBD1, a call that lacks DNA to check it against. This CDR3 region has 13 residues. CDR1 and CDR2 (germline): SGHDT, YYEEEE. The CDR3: CASRYGAPGTQYF.

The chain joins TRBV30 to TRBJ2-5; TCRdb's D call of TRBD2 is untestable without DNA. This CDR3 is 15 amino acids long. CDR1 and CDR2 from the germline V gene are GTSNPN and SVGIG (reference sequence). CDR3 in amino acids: CAWSRASGSQETQYF.

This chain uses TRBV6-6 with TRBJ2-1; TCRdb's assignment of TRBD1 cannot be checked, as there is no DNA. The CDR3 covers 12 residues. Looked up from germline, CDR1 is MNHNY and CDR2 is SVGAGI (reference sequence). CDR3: CASSSGGSEQFF.

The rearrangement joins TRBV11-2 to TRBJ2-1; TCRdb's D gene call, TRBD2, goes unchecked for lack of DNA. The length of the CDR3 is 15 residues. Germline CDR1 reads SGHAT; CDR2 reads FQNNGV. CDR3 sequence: CASSHGLAGEDEQFF.

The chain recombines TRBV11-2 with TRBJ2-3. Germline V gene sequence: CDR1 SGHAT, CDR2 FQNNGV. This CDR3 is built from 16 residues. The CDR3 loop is CASSLTQLAGTDTQYF.

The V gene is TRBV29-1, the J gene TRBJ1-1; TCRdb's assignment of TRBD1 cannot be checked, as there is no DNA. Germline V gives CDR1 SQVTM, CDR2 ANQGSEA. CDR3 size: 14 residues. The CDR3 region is CSVTGTGSGTEAFF. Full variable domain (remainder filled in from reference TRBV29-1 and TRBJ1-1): SAVISQKPSRDICQRGTSLTIQCQVDSQVTMMFWYRQQPGQSLTLIATANQGSEATYESGFVIDKFPISRPNLTFSTLTVSNMSPEDSSIYLCSVTGTGSGTEAFFGQGTRLTVV.

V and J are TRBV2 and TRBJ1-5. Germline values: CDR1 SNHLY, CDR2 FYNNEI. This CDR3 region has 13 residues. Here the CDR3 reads CASSEQGPGPQHF.

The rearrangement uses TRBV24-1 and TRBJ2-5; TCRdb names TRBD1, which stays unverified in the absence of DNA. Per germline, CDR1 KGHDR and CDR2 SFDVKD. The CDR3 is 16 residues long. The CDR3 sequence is CATSDLHDRGKETQYF.

CDR3: CASSLAAGEGRDGELFF. J is TRBJ2-2 and V is TRBV12-3 or TRBV12-4; the TRBD2 assignment by TCRdb is unverifiable without DNA. The CDR3 consists of 17 residues.

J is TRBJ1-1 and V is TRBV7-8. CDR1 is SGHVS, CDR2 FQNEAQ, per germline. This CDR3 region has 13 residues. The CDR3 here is CASSLDIGTEAFF.

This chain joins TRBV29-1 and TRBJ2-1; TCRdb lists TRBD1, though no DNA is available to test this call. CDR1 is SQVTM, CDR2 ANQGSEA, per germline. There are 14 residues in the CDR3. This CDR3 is CSVERTGFSNEQFF.

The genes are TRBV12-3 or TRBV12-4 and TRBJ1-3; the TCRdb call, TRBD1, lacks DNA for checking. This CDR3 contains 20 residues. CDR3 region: CASSNRWGVRLSSTGNTIYF.